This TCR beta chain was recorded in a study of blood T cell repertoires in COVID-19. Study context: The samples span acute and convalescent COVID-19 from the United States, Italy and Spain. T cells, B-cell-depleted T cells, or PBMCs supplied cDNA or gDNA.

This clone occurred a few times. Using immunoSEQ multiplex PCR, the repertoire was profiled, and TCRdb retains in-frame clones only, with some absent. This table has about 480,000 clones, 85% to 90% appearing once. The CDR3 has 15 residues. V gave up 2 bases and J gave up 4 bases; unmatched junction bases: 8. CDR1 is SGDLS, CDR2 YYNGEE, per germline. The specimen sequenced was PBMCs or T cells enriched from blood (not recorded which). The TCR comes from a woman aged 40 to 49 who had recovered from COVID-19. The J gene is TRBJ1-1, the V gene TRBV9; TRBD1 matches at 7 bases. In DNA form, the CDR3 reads TGTGCCAGCAGCGTTCTATCCCAGGGGGGCACTGAAGCTTTCTTT. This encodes CASSVLSQGGTEAFF.